This T cell receptor beta chain was observed in a study of T cells expressing NK-cell markers. Study context: Sorted CD3+CD56+NKG2C+, CD3+CD56+NKG2C- and CD3+CD56-NKG2C+ T cells provided the TCR beta repertoires. HCMV serostatus: most of the eight sequenced donors positive, one negative.

For each CDR3 protein, TCRdb gives one entry from its re-call of the 5' RACE reads, without DNA. The sample includes about 160,000 distinct CDR3 sequences. The CDR3 extends over 15 amino acids. With respect to this clonotype: The antigen is undetermined.

Study-wide results and limits: HCMV specificity was not established for the expanded NKG2C+ T cell clones. Researchers report these clonotypes also headed the CD3+CD56-NKG2C+ fraction in a few donors.

What was sequenced was blood T cells: a sorted CD56 or NKG2C T cell subset, CD4+ or CD8+ T cells, or bulk PBMC T cells (not recorded which). The chain joins TRBV12-3 or TRBV12-4 to TRBJ2-2. The sequence came from a woman between 18 and 75 years old in good health. CDR3 loop: CASSFAMANTGELFF.